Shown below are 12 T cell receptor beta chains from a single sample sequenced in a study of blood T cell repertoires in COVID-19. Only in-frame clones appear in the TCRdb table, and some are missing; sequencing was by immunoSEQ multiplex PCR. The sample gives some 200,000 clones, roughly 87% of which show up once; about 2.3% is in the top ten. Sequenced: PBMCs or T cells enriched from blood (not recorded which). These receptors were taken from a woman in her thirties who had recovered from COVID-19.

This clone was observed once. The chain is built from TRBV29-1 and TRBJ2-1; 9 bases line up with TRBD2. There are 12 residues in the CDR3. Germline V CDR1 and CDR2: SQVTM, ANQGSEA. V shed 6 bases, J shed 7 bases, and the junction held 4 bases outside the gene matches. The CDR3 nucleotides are TGCAGCGTAGCGGGAGGCCGTAATGAGCAGTTCTTC. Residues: CSVAGGRNEQFF.

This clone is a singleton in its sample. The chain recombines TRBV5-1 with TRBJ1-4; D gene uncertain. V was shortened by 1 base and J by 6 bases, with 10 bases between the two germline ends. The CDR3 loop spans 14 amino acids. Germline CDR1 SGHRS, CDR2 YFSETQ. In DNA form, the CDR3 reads TGCGCCAGCAGCTTGAATAAGGGAGATGAAAAACTGTTTTTT. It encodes CASSLNKGDEKLFF.

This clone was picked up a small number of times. CDR3 loop: CASSATAYEQYF. The DNA of the CDR3 is TGTGCCAGCAGTGCGACAGCCTACGAGCAGTACTTC. This chain joins TRBV6-2 or TRBV6-3 and TRBJ2-7, with D maybe TRBD1 (5 bases). The germline V and J ends were trimmed by 5 bases and 2 bases, with 7 bases remaining between them. Germline assignment: CDR1 MNHEY and CDR2 SVGEGT. The CDR3 contains 12 residues.

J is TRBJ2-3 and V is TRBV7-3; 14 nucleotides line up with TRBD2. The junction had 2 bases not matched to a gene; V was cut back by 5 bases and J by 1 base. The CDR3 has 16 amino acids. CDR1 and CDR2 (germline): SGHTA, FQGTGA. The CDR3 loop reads CASSPGLAGGTDTQYF. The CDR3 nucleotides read TGTGCCAGCAGCCCGGGACTAGCGGGGGGCACAGATACGCAGTATTTT.

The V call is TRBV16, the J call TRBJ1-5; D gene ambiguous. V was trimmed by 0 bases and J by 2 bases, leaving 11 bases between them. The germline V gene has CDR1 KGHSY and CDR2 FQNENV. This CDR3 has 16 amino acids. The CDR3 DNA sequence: TGTGCCAGCAGCCAATCCTCGTTGGCAGGCAATCAGCCCCAGCATTTT. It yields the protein CASSQSSLAGNQPQHF.

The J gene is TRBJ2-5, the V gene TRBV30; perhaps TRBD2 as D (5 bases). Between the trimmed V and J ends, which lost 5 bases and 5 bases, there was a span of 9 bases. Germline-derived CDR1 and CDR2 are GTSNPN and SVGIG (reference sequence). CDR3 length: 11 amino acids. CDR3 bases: TGTGCCTGGGATAGGGAGGAGACCCAGTACTTC. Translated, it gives CAWDREETQYF.

CDR3: CASCPLLGSSYNSPLHF. CDR3 nucleotides: TGTGCCAGCTGCCCGCTTTTGGGGAGCTCCTATAATTCACCCCTCCACTTT. The V call is TRBV27, the J call TRBJ1-6; D is uncertain. Germline loops: CDR1 MNHEY, CDR2 SMNVEV (reference sequence). V was trimmed by 8 bases and J by 0 bases, leaving 17 bases between them. The CDR3 has 17 amino acids.

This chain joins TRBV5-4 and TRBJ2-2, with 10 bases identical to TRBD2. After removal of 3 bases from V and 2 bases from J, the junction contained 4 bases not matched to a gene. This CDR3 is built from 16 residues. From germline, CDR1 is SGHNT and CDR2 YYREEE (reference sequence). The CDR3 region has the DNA TGTGCCAGCAGCTCCTTACTAGCGGGAAACACCGGGGAGCTGTTTTTT. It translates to CASSSLLAGNTGELFF.

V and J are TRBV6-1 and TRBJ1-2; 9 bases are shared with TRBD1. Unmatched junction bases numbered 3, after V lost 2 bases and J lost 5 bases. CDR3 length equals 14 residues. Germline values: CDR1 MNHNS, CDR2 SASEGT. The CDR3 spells CASSEPGQGYGYTF. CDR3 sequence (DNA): TGTGCCAGCAGTGAACCCGGACAGGGGTATGGCTACACCTTC.

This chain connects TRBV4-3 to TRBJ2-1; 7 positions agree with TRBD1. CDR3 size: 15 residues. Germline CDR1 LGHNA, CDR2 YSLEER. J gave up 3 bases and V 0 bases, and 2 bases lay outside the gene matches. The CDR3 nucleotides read TGCGCCAGCAGCCAAGAACAGGGGCGCTACAATGAGCAGTTCTTC. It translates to CASSQEQGRYNEQFF.

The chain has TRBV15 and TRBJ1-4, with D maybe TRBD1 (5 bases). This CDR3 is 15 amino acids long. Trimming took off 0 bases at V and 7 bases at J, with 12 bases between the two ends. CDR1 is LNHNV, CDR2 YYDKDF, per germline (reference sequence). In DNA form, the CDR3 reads TGTGCCACCAGCAGAGAAGGCCAGGGTACTGAAAAACTGTTTTTT. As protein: CATSREGQGTEKLFF.

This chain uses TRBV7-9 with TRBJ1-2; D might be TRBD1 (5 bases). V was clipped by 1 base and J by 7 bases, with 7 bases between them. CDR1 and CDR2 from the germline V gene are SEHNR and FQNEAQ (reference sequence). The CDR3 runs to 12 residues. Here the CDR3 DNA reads TGTGCCAGCAGCTTAGTAGGGGTTGGCTACACCTTC. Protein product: CASSLVGVGYTF.